This T cell receptor (beta chain) was sequenced during a study of T cell responses to AZD1222 COVID-19 vaccine. CDR3 length: 19 residues. Germline CDR1 reads MDHEN; CDR2 reads SYDVKM. V lost 5 bases to trimming and J lost 7 bases, with 30 bases between them. Comment on this clone: Its matching antigen is unknown.

Study-wide points: The donor cohort was predominantly white British with a female majority, and clonal diversity may have been underestimated. Reportedly, nearly half the spike-specific TCRs target unmutated variant regions.

Sequencing used immunoSEQ multiplex PCR; TCRdb keeps in-frame clones, though not all of them. The sample includes over 85,000 clones, about 92% seen only once; the top ten take over 4%. The chain joins TRBV28 to TRBJ2-1, with D perhaps matching TRBD1 (6 bases). The sample was peripheral blood, taken 28 days after the second AZD1222 dose. The receptor's source is an adult who received the AZD1222 COVID-19 vaccine. CDR3 in amino acids: CASSTPYAATHTGRNEQFF. For the CDR3, the DNA is TGTGCCAGCAGTACACCATATGCGGCCACGCATACAGGGCGGAATGAGCAGTTCTTC.